The 27 T cell receptor beta chains listed next were all sequenced from one sample in a study of CD8 T cells in ankylosing spondylitis. Via MiXCR, TCRdb re-called the 5' RACE reads, giving one row per CDR3 protein. Of hundreds of thousands of distinct CDR3 sequences in the sample, 17% are singletons; the top ten hold approximately 0.97%. Findings and limits, study-wide: Blood from ankylosing spondylitis patients appeared to carry a characteristic roughly 8-variant TCR beta motif.

Their cognate antigens are unknown. Sequencing was carried out using blood, either unsorted or a sorted T cell fraction (not recorded which). The receptors originated from a male donor with ankylosing spondylitis.

The chain carries TRBV27 and TRBJ2-3; 7 nucleotides agree with TRBD1. Germline loops: CDR1 MNHEY, CDR2 SMNVEV (reference sequence). The CDR3 has 15 residues. Trimming cost V 3 bases and J 4 bases; bases outside gene matches: 7. This CDR3 reads CASSFGPGGSDTQYF. As DNA, the CDR3 is TGTGCCAGCAGTTTCGGTCCAGGGGGATCAGATACGCAGTATTTT.

The chain carries TRBV4-1 and TRBJ2-3; D uncertain. The CDR3 runs to 12 residues. The V and J ends lost 0 bases and 6 bases respectively, with 4 bases between them. Germline loops: CDR1 MGHRA, CDR2 YSYEKL. CDR3 DNA: TGCGCCAGCAGCCAAGATGTCGATACGCAGTATTTT. This gives the protein CASSQDVDTQYF.

This clonotype was seen a few times. The chain uses TRBV6-1 and TRBJ1-2; 7 bases agree with TRBD1. The germline V gene encodes CDR1 MNHNS and CDR2 SASEGT. CDR3 size: 15 residues. With V trimmed by 7 bases and J by 5 bases, 13 bases remained unmatched. CDR3 DNA sequence: TGTGCCAGCAACCCTATAGGGACAGACAGATATGGCTACACCTTC. It codes for CASNPIGTDRYGYTF.

The rearrangement joins TRBV7-2 to TRBJ1-1; D is ambiguous. The CDR3 is made up of 15 amino acids. Trimming left V 5 bases short and J 5 bases short, with 18 bases between. The germline CDR1 and CDR2 sequences are SGHTA and FQGNSA. Written as DNA, the CDR3 is TGTGCCAGCAGCCTAGACACCACTAGACGGACTGAAGCTTTCTTT. This codes for CASSLDTTRRTEAFF.

V is TRBV29-1 and J is TRBJ2-7; unclear D gene. The CDR3 length is 12 residues. Trimming removed 2 bases at V and 5 bases at J, with 10 bases between. Germline assignment: CDR1 SQVTM and CDR2 ANQGSEA. In nucleotides, the CDR3 is TGCAGCGTTGAATCGCAGGCCCACGAGCAGTACTTC. This codes for CSVESQAHEQYF.

This CDR3 reads CASSQGPDGELFF. The CDR3 nucleotides are TGTGCCAGCTCACAGGGGCCGGATGGGGAGCTGTTTTTT. The rearrangement links TRBV18 to TRBJ2-2, with D possibly matching TRBD1 (5 bases). Between the trimmed V and J ends, which lost 4 bases and 8 bases, there was a span of 11 bases. The V gene's germline CDR1 is KGHSH and CDR2 LQKENI. This CDR3 spans 13 amino acids.

This clonotype appeared a few times. The rearrangement links TRBV20-1 to TRBJ2-7; 8 bases align to TRBD2. V lost 3 bases to trimming and J lost 3 bases; unmatched junction nucleotides: 10. The CDR3 has 15 residues. Germline V gives CDR1 DFQATT, CDR2 SNEGSKA (reference sequence). The CDR3 loop is CSASSATGGDYEQYF. DNA of the CDR3: TGCAGTGCTAGTTCCGCTACGGGAGGGGACTACGAGCAGTACTTC.

The sample holds many counts of this clonotype. The chain couples TRBV12-3 or TRBV12-4 to TRBJ2-6, with TRBD1 matching 8 bases. V dropped 6 bases and J dropped 2; count of bases not matched to a gene: 6. This CDR3 region has 16 residues. For the CDR3, the DNA is TGTGCCAGCAGCCCACAGGGGGTAACTGGGGCCAACGTCCTGACTTTC. Protein product: CASSPQGVTGANVLTF.

The chain is built from TRBV11-2 and TRBJ2-6; D is possibly TRBD1 (6 bases). The CDR3 length is 14 residues. Germline values: CDR1 SGHAT, CDR2 FQNNGV. V was cut by 4 bases and J by 12 bases, with 16 bases left in between. The CDR3 reads CASSYVGGKGVLTF. The CDR3 coding sequence is TGTGCCAGCAGCTACGTTGGGGGCAAGGGCGTCCTGACTTTC.

This clonotype was recorded at least ten times. This chain joins TRBV4-1 and TRBJ1-1, with 9 bases aligning to TRBD1. Per the germline V gene, CDR1 is MGHRA and CDR2 is YSYEKL. This CDR3 is built from 14 residues. J was trimmed by 3 bases and V by 1 base; bases with no gene match: 0. Here the CDR3 reads CASSQGDRDTEAFF. The CDR3 DNA is TGCGCCAGCAGCCAAGGGGACAGGGACACTGAAGCTTTCTTT.

This clonotype was observed at least ten times. The CDR3 loop is CASKKNGGGGRTFF. In DNA, the CDR3 is TGTGCCAGCAAAAAGAACGGAGGAGGCGGTAGGACGTTTTTT. The chain joins TRBV12-3 or TRBV12-4 to TRBJ1-4; D is ambiguous. The CDR3 runs 14 residues. V lost 7 bases and J 16 bases, leaving 25 bases between the germline ends.

This clonotype was observed a few times. The rearrangement joins TRBV20-1 to TRBJ2-1; 9 bases are shared with TRBD2. Germline CDR1 reads DFQATT; CDR2 reads SNEGSKA (reference sequence). The CDR3 length is 16 residues. The V gene end was trimmed by 4 bases and the J gene end by 4 bases; junction bases not matched to a gene: 11. In nucleotides, the CDR3 is TGCAGTGCTATACTGGCGGGAGGGCTCCCTTACAATGAGCAGTTCTTC. Protein product: CSAILAGGLPYNEQFF.

This clonotype was seen only a few times. The chain joins TRBV12-3 or TRBV12-4 to TRBJ1-4; D ambiguous. Deletions cut 6 bases from V and 0 bases from J, with 11 bases between. The CDR3 extends over 15 amino acids. The CDR3 DNA sequence: TGTGCCAGCAGGAAAGCAGAGACAACTAATGAAAAACTGTTTTTT. Encoded protein: CASRKAETTNEKLFF.

There are many counts of this clonotype. In DNA, the CDR3 is TGTGCCAGCACGCTAGCGGGGGGGCAGTGGGGTGAGCAGTTCTTC. The encoded protein is CASTLAGGQWGEQFF. This chain uses TRBV12-3 or TRBV12-4 with TRBJ2-1, with TRBD2 matching 12 bases. The junction had 10 bases not matched to a gene; V was cut back by 7 bases and J by 9 bases. The CDR3 sequence is 15 residues long.

This clonotype was found once. The CDR3 reads CASSLGADGYTF. CDR3 nucleotide sequence: TGCGCCAGCAGCTTGGGGGCGGATGGCTACACCTTC. The V call is TRBV5-1, the J call TRBJ1-2; D not resolved. The V gene's germline CDR1 is SGHRS and CDR2 YFSETQ. The CDR3 extends over 12 amino acids. V lost 0 bases and J 6 bases, leaving 6 bases between the germline ends.

This clonotype showed up many times. The genes are TRBV12-3 or TRBV12-4 and TRBJ1-4, with TRBD1 matching over 7 bases. The CDR3 runs 14 residues. The V and J ends lost 6 bases and 7 bases, in that order; junction bases with no gene match: 8. CDR3 sequence (DNA): TGTGCCAGCAGCCTAAGACAGGGCGGTGAAAAACTGTTTTTT. It specifies CASSLRQGGEKLFF.

V usage is TRBV20-1 and J usage is TRBJ2-2; D possibly corresponds to TRBD1 (5 bases). Trimming cost V 5 bases and J 5 bases, with 12 bases left between them. CDR3 length: 13 residues. Germline loops: CDR1 DFQATT, CDR2 SNEGSKA (reference sequence). Written as DNA, the CDR3 is TGCAGTGCTCCTAACAGGAATACCGGGGAGCTGTTTTTT. This gives the protein CSAPNRNTGELFF.

This clonotype was detected many times. The genes are TRBV10-3 and TRBJ2-3; D call uncertain. V dropped 10 bases and J dropped 0 bases, with 17 bases sitting between them. The CDR3 covers 15 residues. Looked up from germline, CDR1 is ENHRY and CDR2 is SYGVKD. The DNA for the CDR3 is TGTGCCACCCAGAGAGTAGACACTAGCACAGATACGCAGTATTTT. As protein: CATQRVDTSTDTQYF.

The chain has TRBV5-1 and TRBJ2-7; 7 positions match TRBD2. The V gene's germline CDR1 is SGHRS and CDR2 YFSETQ. The CDR3 loop spans 15 amino acids. V dropped 0 bases and J dropped 2; count of bases not matched to a gene: 5. CDR3 residues: CASSLAEGRAYEQYF. DNA for the CDR3: TGCGCCAGCAGCTTGGCAGAAGGGAGGGCCTACGAGCAGTACTTC.

This chain joins TRBV5-1 and TRBJ1-1; D not certain. Germline-derived CDR1 and CDR2 are SGHRS and YFSETQ. Trimming took 3 bases from V and 3 from J, leaving 6 bases between them. This CDR3 spans 12 amino acids. For the CDR3, the DNA is TGCGCCAGCAGCTATGGGGACACTGAAGCTTTCTTT. This codes for CASSYGDTEAFF.

This clonotype was observed a handful of times. This chain connects TRBV20-1 to TRBJ1-1; possible D gene TRBD1, 5 bases. CDR1 and CDR2 from the germline V gene are DFQATT and SNEGSKA (reference sequence). Trimming stripped 2 bases from V and 3 bases from J, with 28 bases between. This CDR3 has 19 amino acids. The CDR3, as DNA: TGCAGTGCTAGACCGAGGATTTATCTCTCTCGGACATATTACACTGAAGCTTTCTTT. Protein sequence: CSARPRIYLSRTYYTEAFF.

CDR3 amino acids: CASAVGAVETQYF. CDR3 DNA: TGCGCCAGCGCCGTAGGGGCTGTGGAGACCCAGTACTTC. The rearrangement uses TRBV5-1 and TRBJ2-5; TRBD1 is a possible D gene (5 bases). V was cut by 7 bases and J by 5 bases, with 15 bases left in between. The CDR3 has 13 amino acids. The V gene's germline CDR1 is SGHRS and CDR2 YFSETQ.

This sequence joins TRBV3-1 and TRBJ2-3; the D gene is possibly TRBD1 (5 bases). The CDR3 runs to 13 residues. Between the trimmed V and J ends, which lost 4 bases and 5 bases, there was a span of 10 bases. Germline values: CDR1 LGHDT, CDR2 YNNKEL (reference sequence). CDR3 coding DNA: TGTGCCAGCAGCCTCCGCCAGGGAGATACGCAGTATTTT. Amino acid sequence: CASSLRQGDTQYF.

The J gene is TRBJ2-5, the V gene TRBV12-3 or TRBV12-4; D could derive from TRBD1 or TRBD2 (5 bases each). CDR3 size: 15 residues. Trimming removed 5 bases from V and 9 bases from J, with 22 bases in between. The CDR3 loop is CASSPFRDRFLAQYF. CDR3 coding DNA: TGTGCCAGCAGTCCCTTCCGGGACCGATTTTTGGCCCAGTACTTC.

The chain combines TRBV7-2 with TRBJ1-4; the D gene is possibly TRBD1 (5 bases). Germline CDR1 is SGHTA and CDR2 is FQGNSA. The CDR3 has 17 amino acids. Trimming removed 1 base from V and 3 bases from J, with 15 bases in between. Here the CDR3 DNA reads TGTGCCAGCAGCTTAGTCGGATGGGACCATGCTAATGAAAAACTGTTTTTT. Residues: CASSLVGWDHANEKLFF.

This clonotype turned up a few times. The J gene is TRBJ2-5, the V gene TRBV6-1; perhaps TRBD2 as D (6 bases). Trimming stripped 6 bases from V and 2 bases from J, with 16 bases between. The CDR3 has 15 residues. CDR1 and CDR2 (germline): MNHNS, SASEGT. This chain's CDR3 is CASSRRLAGQETQYF. The CDR3 bases are TGTGCCAGCAGCCGCCGTCTGGCGGGACAAGAGACCCAGTACTTC.

This CDR3 is CATSREGGVNQPQHF. CDR3 sequence (DNA): TGTGCCACCAGCAGAGAAGGAGGGGTAAATCAGCCCCAGCATTTT. This chain uses TRBV15 with TRBJ1-5, with D perhaps matching TRBD1 (5 bases). The CDR3 is 15 amino acids. Germline V gene sequence: CDR1 LNHNV, CDR2 YYDKDF (reference sequence). Trimming removed 0 bases at V and 4 bases at J, with 10 bases between.